This entry concerns a single TCR beta chain. TCRdb called the RT-PCR reads again in MiXCR, with one record for every CDR3 protein. This sample yields approximately 720,000 distinct CDR3 sequences, of which about 14% are seen a single time; just over 3.5% belongs to the top ten. The sample taken for sequencing was memory CD4+ T cells from blood. The receptor was isolated from a female donor in good health, serving as a healthy control.

CDR3 amino acids: CASSQGTYYTGELFF. CDR3 DNA sequence: TGCGCCAGCAGCCAGGGGACATACTACACCGGGGAGCTGTTTTTT. The chain has TRBV5-1 and TRBJ2-2; D perhaps matches TRBD1 (6 bases). CDR3 length: 15 residues. V shed 4 bases and J shed 3 bases, with 13 bases lying between them. Looked up from germline, CDR1 is SGHRS and CDR2 is YFSETQ.